The 30 T cell receptor beta chains presented below share a single source sample, sequenced in a study of blood T cell repertoires in COVID-19. This table comes from immunoSEQ multiplex PCR, and its TCRdb copy is limited to in-frame clones, with some not included. The repertoire consists of 450,000 or so clones, with 70% to 90% occurring once and the leading ten covering 0.8% to 0.9%. The sequenced sample consisted of peripheral blood. These TCRs come from a man aged 18-30 years with COVID-19, enrolled during active disease.

This rearrangement joins TRBV7-9 to TRBJ1-1, with D uncertain. Trimming stripped 4 bases from V and 3 bases from J, with 12 bases between. CDR3 size: 14 residues. CDR1 and CDR2 (germline): SEHNR, FQNEAQ (reference sequence). The CDR3 loop is CASSSDREDTEAFF. The CDR3 nucleotides read TGTGCCAGCAGCTCCGATCGGGAGGACACTGAAGCTTTCTTT.

On this clone itself: Other DNA sequences in this specimen translate into the identical CDR3. The chain links TRBV11-2 to TRBJ2-7; no firm D call. CDR1 is SGHAT and CDR2 is FQNNGV in the germline V gene. CDR3 length: 12 amino acids. Trimming shortened V by 5 bases and J by 0 bases, and 5 bases separated the two germline ends. The CDR3 bases are TGTGCCAGCAGCCCTAGCTCCTACGAGCAGTACTTC. Translation gives CASSPSSYEQYF.

The V and J genes are TRBV19 and TRBJ2-7; 13 nucleotides align to TRBD2. The ends lost 8 bases at V and 3 bases at J; junction bases unmatched: 7. From germline, CDR1 is LNHDA and CDR2 SQIVND (reference sequence). This CDR3 is 15 amino acids long. CDR3 sequence reads: CASQKGLAGSYEQYF. The CDR3 DNA follows: TGTGCCAGTCAAAAGGGACTAGCGGGAAGCTACGAGCAGTACTTC. Looking up the rest from reference TRBV19 and TRBJ2-7 gives the full variable domain: DGGITQSPKYLFRKEGQNVTLSCEQNLNHDAMYWYRQDPGQGLRLIYYSQIVNDFQKGDIAEGYSVSREKKESFPLTVTSAQKNPTAFYLCASQKGLAGSYEQYFGPGTRLTVT.

V is TRBV7-8 and J is TRBJ2-7; 11 bases map to TRBD2. V lost 5 bases, J lost 3 bases, and 12 bases stayed unmatched. Germline V CDR1 and CDR2: SGHVS, FQNEAQ. The CDR3 is made up of 17 amino acids. CDR3 residues: CASSLTSGGLLFYEQYF. The CDR3 coding sequence is TGTGCCAGCAGCCTCACTAGCGGGGGCCTACTTTTCTACGAGCAGTACTTC.

This chain links TRBV7-9 with TRBJ2-7; the D gene is possibly TRBD2 (7 bases). CDR1 and CDR2 (germline): SEHNR, FQNEAQ (reference sequence). V gave up 4 bases and J gave up 7 bases, with 23 bases separating them. This CDR3 contains 16 residues. The CDR3 reads CASSSTGLAASGEQYF. CDR3 DNA: TGTGCCAGCAGCTCAACAGGGCTAGCGGCCTCCGGGGAGCAGTACTTC.

The gene calls are TRBV18 and TRBJ2-3, with D hard to call. CDR1 and CDR2 (germline): KGHSH, LQKENI. Trimming took 4 bases from V and 6 from J, leaving 5 bases between them. CDR3 length: 11 residues. CDR3 nucleotides: TGTGCCAGCTCACGGGCGGATACGCAGTATTTT. This gives the protein CASSRADTQYF. Full variable domain (missing parts from reference TRBV18 and TRBJ2-3): NAGVMQNPRHLVRRRGQEARLRCSPMKGHSHVYWYRQLPEEGLKFMVYLQKENIIDESGMPKERFSAEFPKEGPSILRIQQVVRGDSAAYFCASSRADTQYFGPGTRLTVL.

The chain employs TRBV5-4 and TRBJ2-2; weak D call: TRBD2 (6 bases). This CDR3 is built from 16 residues. V was cut by 5 bases and J by 2 bases, with 16 bases left in between. Germline V gene lookup returns CDR1 SGHNT and CDR2 YYREEE (reference sequence). In nucleotides, the CDR3 is TGTGCCAGCAGACCAGGGCGGGGAGGTAACACCGGGGAGCTGTTTTTT. It specifies CASRPGRGGNTGELFF.

The V gene is TRBV6-4, the J gene TRBJ2-1; 13 bases agree with TRBD2. Germline V gives CDR1 MRHNA, CDR2 SNTAGT. The CDR3 extends over 16 amino acids. Trimming took 5 bases from V and 5 from J; bases not matched to a gene: 6. The CDR3 sequence is CASSPQGLAGNNEQFF. CDR3 sequence (DNA): TGTGCCAGCAGTCCTCAGGGACTAGCGGGAAACAATGAGCAGTTCTTC.

The chain links TRBV14 to TRBJ2-3; 9 positions agree with TRBD1. Germline lookup yields CDR1 SGHDN and CDR2 FVKESK. The CDR3 extends over 15 amino acids. V lost 5 bases and J lost 6; bases outside the gene matches: 9. CDR3 region: CASSTGTGSVDTQYF. The CDR3 DNA reads TGTGCCAGCAGCACCGGGACAGGGTCGGTGGATACGCAGTATTTT.

The chain uses TRBV11-2 and TRBJ2-7, with 8 nucleotides matching TRBD2. The CDR3 extends over 16 amino acids. V lost 1 base to trimming and J lost 8 bases; unmatched junction nucleotides: 13. Germline V CDR1 and CDR2: SGHAT, FQNNGV. The CDR3 region has the DNA TGTGCCAGCAGCTTAGTACGCGCGGGAGGCCTTACAAAGCAGTACTTC. Its protein is CASSLVRAGGLTKQYF.

This clone occurred once. The V gene is TRBV2, the J gene TRBJ2-6; the D is unclear. Germline V gives CDR1 SNHLY, CDR2 FYNNEI. The length of the CDR3 is 12 residues. The V gene lost 8 bases and the J gene lost 4 bases, with 6 bases spanning the gap. CDR3 sequence reads: CASETGANVLTF. The CDR3 DNA reads as TGTGCCAGCGAGACAGGGGCCAACGTCCTGACTTTC. The variable domain in full, completed from reference TRBV2 and TRBJ2-6, reads EPEVTQTPSHQVTQMGQEVILRCVPISNHLYFYWYRQILGQKVEFLVSFYNNEISEKSEIFDDQFSVERPDGSNFTLKIRSTKLEDSAMYFCASETGANVLTFGAGSRLTVL.

The V and J genes are TRBV19 and TRBJ2-1; TRBD2 agrees at 9 bases. Germline V gene lookup returns CDR1 LNHDA and CDR2 SQIVND (reference sequence). The V and J ends lost 3 bases and 5 bases, in that order; junction bases with no gene match: 8. This CDR3 is built from 16 residues. Here the CDR3 reads CASSIFSGGVNNEQFF. For the CDR3, the DNA is TGTGCCAGTAGTATTTTTAGCGGGGGAGTTAACAATGAGCAGTTCTTC.

This chain links TRBV5-5 with TRBJ2-1; TRBD2 aligns across 7 bases. The germline gives CDR1 SGHKS, CDR2 YYEKEE (reference sequence). The CDR3 contains 14 residues. V lost 5 bases, J lost 4 bases, and 6 bases stayed unmatched. CDR3 protein: CASRSTGRYNEQFF. CDR3 bases: TGTGCCAGCAGGTCTACCGGGAGGTACAATGAGCAGTTCTTC. The complete variable domain, with remaining parts taken from reference TRBV5-5 and TRBJ2-1, reads DAGVTQSPTHLIKTRGQQVTLRCSPISGHKSVSWYQQVLGQGPQFIFQYYEKEERGRGNFPDRFSARQFPNYSSELNVNALLLGDSALYLCASRSTGRYNEQFFGPGTRLTVL.

The chain links TRBV10-3 to TRBJ2-1; D possibly corresponds to TRBD1 (5 bases). V was clipped by 2 bases and J by 2 bases, with 7 bases between them. Germline V lookup: CDR1 ENHRY, CDR2 SYGVKD. The CDR3 runs 14 residues. CDR3 in DNA: TGTGCCATCAGTGAGGGACATACCTACAATGAGCAGTTCTTC. This codes for CAISEGHTYNEQFF.

The chain is built from TRBV29-1 and TRBJ2-3, with TRBD2 identical over 9 bases. Germline-derived CDR1 and CDR2 are SQVTM and ANQGSEA. CDR3 size: 14 residues. J was trimmed by 2 bases and V by 7 bases; bases with no gene match: 7. The CDR3 region is CSAGGLAVTDTQYF. The CDR3 coding sequence is TGCAGCGCCGGGGGACTAGCAGTCACAGATACGCAGTATTTT.

This sequence joins TRBV24-1 and TRBJ1-2, with D tentatively TRBD1 (6 bases). In germline, CDR1 is KGHDR, CDR2 SFDVKD. Deletions cut 9 bases from V and 8 bases from J, with 12 bases between. The CDR3 length is 11 residues. CDR3 DNA: TGTGCCACCCAGGGGATAGGCGGCTACACCTTC. Translation gives CATQGIGGYTF.

This chain connects TRBV2 to TRBJ2-3, with a weak D call TRBD2 (6 bases). The CDR3 covers 13 residues. V lost 5 bases and J 4 bases, leaving 10 bases between the germline ends. CDR1 is SNHLY, CDR2 FYNNEI, per germline. This CDR3 is CASSLREPDTQYF. The CDR3 region has the DNA TGTGCCAGCAGTCTCCGGGAGCCAGATACGCAGTATTTT.

The rearrangement links TRBV12-5 to TRBJ2-2, with TRBD2 identical over 12 bases. The CDR3 is made up of 15 amino acids. The V segment lost 5 bases and the J segment 6 bases; nucleotides outside the gene matches: 4. Per germline, CDR1 LGHNT and CDR2 FRNRAP. CDR3 DNA sequence: TGTGCTAGTGGTCTAGCGGGAGGGTCGGCCGGGGAGCTGTTTTTT. Residues: CASGLAGGSAGELFF.

The V gene is TRBV7-9, the J gene TRBJ2-1; 9 positions match TRBD2. The V gene's germline CDR1 is SEHNR and CDR2 FQNEAQ (reference sequence). Trimming cost V 2 bases and J 8 bases; bases outside gene matches: 10. The CDR3 length is 16 residues. CDR3 protein: CASSLSGLASLYEQFF. CDR3 DNA: TGTGCCAGCAGCTTATCGGGACTAGCATCTCTTTATGAGCAGTTCTTC.

The genes are TRBV3-1 (or the pseudogene TRBV3-2) and TRBJ1-3; D is unresolved. The CDR3 runs to 15 residues. Germline V lookup: CDR1 LGHDT, CDR2 YNNKEL (reference sequence). The germline V and J ends were trimmed by 0 bases and 3 bases, with 9 bases remaining between them. The CDR3 coding sequence is TGTGCCAGCAGCCAAGAATGGCAGATTGGAAACACCATATATTTT. Translation: CASSQEWQIGNTIYF.

V and J are TRBV7-9 and TRBJ2-7; D remains unclear. Trimming took off 5 bases at V and 0 bases at J, with 14 bases between the two ends. Looked up from germline, CDR1 is SEHNR and CDR2 is FQNEAQ (reference sequence). CDR3 length: 15 amino acids. The CDR3 DNA reads as TGTGCCAGCAGCCCCCCGAGCGTTAGCTCCTACGAGCAGTACTTC. Its translation: CASSPPSVSSYEQYF.

CDR3 sequence (DNA): TGTGCCAGCAGCTGGGCAGGGCGGAACACTGAAGCTTTCTTT. Translation: CASSWAGRNTEAFF. The genes are TRBV5-4 and TRBJ1-1, with D maybe TRBD1 (5 bases). Germline assignment: CDR1 SGHNT and CDR2 YYREEE (reference sequence). The CDR3 runs 14 residues. Deletions cut 3 bases from V and 1 base from J, with 10 bases between.

The CDR3 sequence: CASSSGTSGSQETQYF. The DNA of the CDR3 is TGTGCCAGCAGCTCCGGGACTAGCGGGAGTCAAGAGACCCAGTACTTC. The chain couples TRBV7-6 to TRBJ2-5; 14 nucleotides agree with TRBD2. The germline V gene has CDR1 SGHVS and CDR2 FNYEAQ. There are 16 residues in the CDR3. The V and J ends lost 4 bases and 2 bases, in that order; junction bases with no gene match: 3.

V usage is TRBV6-5 and J usage is TRBJ1-1; TRBD1 is a possible D gene (5 bases). This CDR3 is 15 amino acids long. In germline, CDR1 is MNHEY, CDR2 SVGAGI. V was clipped by 5 bases and J by 1 base, with 14 bases between them. The CDR3 nucleotides are TGTGCCAGCAGTCTTCGGTGGGGCGGGAACACTGAAGCTTTCTTT. Amino acids: CASSLRWGGNTEAFF.

This clone was seen a few times. This sequence joins TRBV19 and TRBJ1-3; D gene uncertain. There are 13 residues in the CDR3. The germline V gene encodes CDR1 LNHDA and CDR2 SQIVND (reference sequence). Trimming cost V 7 bases and J 0 bases, with 7 bases left between them. This CDR3 reads CASTGLSGNTIYF. CDR3 nucleotide sequence: TGTGCCAGTACCGGACTCTCTGGAAACACCATATATTTT.

This chain links TRBV5-1 with TRBJ1-3; D call uncertain. CDR3 length equals 15 residues. Germline CDR1 and CDR2: SGHRS and YFSETQ. V lost 4 bases and J lost 0, with 11 bases in between. The CDR3 DNA reads as TGCGCCAGCAGCATCGACGGGAGCTCTGGAAACACCATATATTTT. Its protein product is CASSIDGSSGNTIYF.

This clone is a singleton in its sample. The V and J genes are TRBV5-5 and TRBJ1-6, with D possibly being TRBD1 (6 bases). V lost 1 base and J 7 bases, leaving 9 bases between the germline ends. CDR3 length: 14 amino acids. CDR1 is SGHKS, CDR2 YYEKEE, per germline (reference sequence). The CDR3 is CASSLRGGNSPLHF. The CDR3 DNA sequence: TGTGCCAGCAGCTTGAGGGGGGGCAATTCACCCCTCCACTTT.

This clone was seen only once. The chain recombines TRBV18 with TRBJ2-3; 8 bases are shared with TRBD2. After removal of 2 bases from V and 4 bases from J, the junction contained 8 bases not matched to a gene. CDR3 length: 16 amino acids. Germline V lookup: CDR1 KGHSH, CDR2 LQKENI. The CDR3 bases are TGTGCCAGCTCACCATTACCGGGAGGGCCATCAGATACGCAGTATTTT. The encoded protein is CASSPLPGGPSDTQYF.

The chain couples TRBV27 to TRBJ2-3, with D possibly matching TRBD1 (5 bases). This CDR3 spans 15 amino acids. The V end lost 4 bases, the J end lost 0 bases, and 11 bases lay between the germline ends. Germline lookup yields CDR1 MNHEY and CDR2 SMNVEV (reference sequence). CDR3 sequence: CASSWQGGSTDTQYF. The CDR3 DNA reads as TGTGCCAGCAGTTGGCAGGGTGGGAGCACAGATACGCAGTATTTT.

The chain recombines TRBV6-1 with TRBJ2-1; D is ambiguous. Germline loops: CDR1 MNHNS, CDR2 SASEGT. The CDR3 is 14 amino acids. V dropped 1 base and J dropped 5 bases, with 9 bases sitting between them. CDR3 protein: CASSEGDTHNEQFF. For the CDR3, the DNA is TGTGCCAGCAGTGAAGGAGACACCCACAATGAGCAGTTCTTC.